This T cell receptor beta chain was sequenced in a study of blood T cell repertoires in COVID-19. Turning to the study itself: Samples came from the United States, Italy and Spain, spanning acute and convalescent COVID-19. PBMCs, B-cell-depleted T cells, or T cells were the source of the cDNA or gDNA that made up the material.

In the authors' methods: Nucleated cell number was recorded as an estimate derived from reference gene primer amplification. Repertoires were generated with immunoSEQ multiplex PCR, while TCRdb's copy carries only in-frame clones and drops some. For V, J and clone size, that table is used; D and trimming come from the DNA. The repertoire holds some 31,000 clones, with about 91% as singletons. The germline V and J ends were trimmed by 6 bases and 0 bases, with 13 bases remaining between them. The CDR3 has 15 residues. Germline V gene lookup returns CDR1 KGHSH and CDR2 LQKENI. This clone has just one count.

The sequenced sample consisted of peripheral blood. This chain links TRBV18 with TRBJ2-3, with D possibly being TRBD1 (5 bases). This TCR derives from a man aged 45-65 years with active COVID-19. The CDR3 DNA follows: TGTGCCAGCTCGCTTGACAGTGCTAGCACAGATACGCAGTATTTT. This encodes CASSLDSASTDTQYF.